This T cell receptor (beta chain) was captured by sequencing in a study of T-cell reconstitution after alpha-beta-depleted transplantation in children. Molecular barcoding with unique molecular identifiers was used for the TCRbeta library. One entry per CDR3 protein, called by TCRdb with MiXCR from the PCR reads. The data hold about a million distinct CDR3 sequences, with about 29% observed a single time. This clonotype was picked up one time. Its antigen remains unidentified. The CDR3 is made up of 11 amino acids. CDR1 is SQVTM and CDR2 is ANQGSEA in the germline V gene. V lost 6 bases and J 7 bases, leaving 9 bases between the germline ends. Study-level points and caveats: Several hundred graft clones that had expanded were reportedly the source of alpha-beta T cells about two months after transplant. Most T-cell counts and diversity one year after the transplant came from T cells that were newly produced. TCRbeta diversity was high at day 60 in some patients (a result of surviving recipient T cells and thymic progenitors).

The chain has TRBV29-1 and TRBJ2-2; possible D gene TRBD2, 6 bases. This TCR was sampled from a boy under three years old who had a stem cell transplant for SCID, so the T cells may come from the graft donor. This sample comprised PBMCs, mostly from graft donor cells, obtained 360 days after TCRalphabeta/CD19-depleted stem cell transplant. The CDR3 DNA follows: TGCAGCGTGGGGGGACTCGGGGAGCTGTTTTTT. Its protein is CSVGGLGELFF.